Listed below are T cell receptor beta chains from one sample, sequenced in a study of T cell changes during pregnancy in multiple sclerosis. Generated by immunoSEQ multiplex PCR, the TCRdb table keeps only in-frame clones and is missing some. The sample holds about 75,000 clones, around 90% seen once. This specimen consisted of peripheral blood, obtained in the first trimester of pregnancy. All receptors come from a female donor in good health, enrolled as a control in a pregnancy study. CDR3s include the opening cysteine and the closing phenylalanine or tryptophan. D genes are given only for firm matches. The listing skips clone size in some rows; elsewhere it reads once, few, many or a size class.

j_call clone_size v_call d_call cdr3_aa cdr3_nt
TRBJ2-4 . TRBV6-5 TRBD1 CASSLGQGHDIQYF TGTGCCAGCAGTCTCGGACAGGGGCACGACATTCAGTACTTC
TRBJ1-2 . TRBV7-2 TRBD1 CASSLAGTGYHGYTF TGTGCCAGCAGCTTAGCCGGGACAGGGTACCATGGCTACACCTTC
TRBJ1-5 . TRBV7-8 TRBD1 CASSPAGQDNQPQHF TGTGCCAGCAGCCCCGCGGGACAGGACAATCAGCCCCAGCATTTT
TRBJ1-1 . TRBV7-9 . CASSLRTPEAFF TGTGCCAGCAGCTTACGGACACCTGAAGCTTTCTTT
TRBJ2-5 . TRBV6-5 TRBD2 CASSSFLAGDQETQYF TGTGCCAGCAGTTCGTTTTTAGCGGGGGACCAAGAGACCCAGTACTTC
TRBJ1-2 . TRBV18 TRBD1 CASSPGQWGYGYTF TGTGCCAGCTCACCGGGACAGTGGGGGTATGGCTACACCTTC
TRBJ2-7 . TRBV7-2 TRBD2 CASSPRLAGTYEQYF TGTGCCAGCAGCCCCAGACTAGCGGGAACCTACGAGCAGTACTTC
TRBJ2-1 . TRBV21-1 . CASSVQGLPWDNEQFF TGTGCCAGCAGCGTACAGGGCCTCCCGTGGGACAATGAGCAGTTCTTC
TRBJ2-1 once TRBV5-1 TRBD2 CASSRGGTSGYNEQFF TGCGCCAGCAGCAGGGGTGGGACTAGCGGCTACAATGAGCAGTTCTTC
TRBJ2-3 . TRBV25-1 TRBD2 CASSESGLAGNTDTQYF TGTGCCAGCAGTGAATCCGGACTAGCGGGGAACACAGATACGCAGTATTTT
TRBJ2-7 . TRBV6-1 TRBD2 CASRGGPWHEQYF TGTGCCAGCCGGGGGGGCCCGTGGCACGAGCAGTACTTC
TRBJ1-2 . TRBV30 . CAWSETIGYTF TGTGCCTGGAGTGAAACAATTGGCTACACCTTC
TRBJ2-1 . TRBV4-1 TRBD1 CASSQDRTGRNEQFF TGCGCCAGCAGCCAAGATAGGACAGGGCGGAATGAGCAGTTCTTC
TRBJ1-1 . TRBV5-4 . CASPSGQLNTEAFF TGTGCCAGCCCTTCCGGACAGCTGAACACTGAAGCTTTCTTT
TRBJ1-1 . TRBV7-2 . CASSLAVGGLNTEAFF TGTGCCAGCAGCTTGGCGGTCGGGGGATTGAACACTGAAGCTTTCTTT
TRBJ1-6 . TRBV27 TRBD1 CASSFRDRDSYNSPLHF TGTGCCAGCAGTTTCCGGGACAGGGACTCCTATAATTCACCCCTCCACTTT
TRBJ2-2 . TRBV19 . CASRPRGNTGELFF TGTGCCAGTAGGCCCAGGGGGAACACCGGGGAGCTGTTTTTT
TRBJ1-3 . TRBV4-3 . CASSQDVWSGSSGNTIYF TGCGCCAGCAGCCAAGATGTATGGTCAGGCAGCTCTGGAAACACCATATATTTT
TRBJ1-1 . TRBV19 TRBD1 CASSRQGVGTEAFF TGTGCCAGTAGTAGACAGGGGGTGGGCACTGAAGCTTTCTTT
TRBJ2-7 . TRBV18 TRBD2 CASSPPGLAGSYEQYF TGTGCCAGCTCACCACCGGGACTAGCGGGCTCCTACGAGCAGTACTTC
TRBJ2-3 . TRBV5-1 TRBD2 CASSLSGGDDTQYF TGCGCCAGCAGCCTAAGCGGGGGAGACGATACGCAGTATTTT
TRBJ2-1 . TRBV6-4 TRBD2 CASSEDSGGVNEQFF TGTGCCAGCAGTGAGGATAGCGGGGGGGTCAATGAGCAGTTCTTC
TRBJ1-2 . TRBV11-2 . CASSINAGGNYGYTF TGTGCCAGCAGCATAAACGCGGGGGGTAACTATGGCTACACCTTC
TRBJ1-2 . TRBV6-5 . CASSYNRLRGYTF TGTGCCAGCAGTTACAACAGGTTGCGGGGCTACACCTTC
TRBJ2-3 . TRBV11-3 TRBD2 CASSLEGLAADTQYF TGTGCCAGCAGCTTAGAGGGACTAGCAGCAGATACGCAGTATTTT
TRBJ2-7 . TRBV28 . CASRSTGSYEQYF TGTGCCAGCAGATCAACAGGGTCCTACGAGCAGTACTTC
TRBJ2-7 . TRBV30 . CAWSVRGFFYEQYF TGTGCCTGGAGTGTACGAGGCTTCTTTTACGAGCAGTACTTC
TRBJ2-1 . TRBV6-6 TRBD2 CASSHIAGVSNNEQFF TGTGCCAGCAGCCACATAGCGGGAGTGAGCAACAATGAGCAGTTCTTC
TRBJ1-3 once TRBV5-1 . CASKGQMSSGNTIYF TGCGCCAGCAAGGGGCAGATGAGCTCTGGAAACACCATATATTTT
TRBJ2-1 once TRBV19 TRBD2 CASSYTSGDYNEQFF TGTGCCAGTAGTTATACTAGCGGGGATTACAATGAGCAGTTCTTC
TRBJ2-2 . TRBV27 TRBD2 CASNTIAGGTTGELFF TGTGCCAGCAACACCATAGCGGGAGGTACTACCGGGGAGCTGTTTTTT
TRBJ1-1 . TRBV28 . CASSPFLGDMNTEAFF TGTGCCAGCAGTCCCTTCCTCGGGGACATGAACACTGAAGCTTTCTTT
TRBJ1-2 . TRBV6-1 . CASSETVQSNYGYTF TGTGCCAGCAGTGAAACGGTACAGTCTAACTATGGCTACACCTTC